The 21 T cell receptor beta chains below come from one sample, sequenced in a study of blood T cell repertoires in COVID-19. Using immunoSEQ multiplex PCR, the repertoire was profiled, and TCRdb retains in-frame clones only, with some absent. This table holds about 150,000 clones, around four fifths found once. Sequences were obtained from peripheral blood. The receptors originated from a man aged 70 or older who had recovered from COVID-19.

J is TRBJ2-5 and V is TRBV15, with TRBD1 identical over 8 bases. CDR1 LNHNV and CDR2 YYDKDF come from the germline V gene (reference sequence). This CDR3 comprises 13 residues. V lost 8 bases to trimming and J lost 4 bases; unmatched junction nucleotides: 6. The CDR3 coding sequence is TGTGCCACCGGGCGGCAGGGGGCAGAGACCCAGTACTTC. Its translation is CATGRQGAETQYF.

The chain is built from TRBV24-1 and TRBJ2-2; 9 bases align to TRBD1. This CDR3 is 17 amino acids long. V trimming: 4 bases; J trimming: 7 bases; junction bases outside the gene matches: 12. Looked up from germline, CDR1 is KGHDR and CDR2 is SFDVKD. DNA for the CDR3: TGTGCCACCAGTGACAATCCGGGACAGGGTTTGCACGGGGAGCTGTTTTTT. It yields the protein CATSDNPGQGLHGELFF.

The V gene is TRBV28, the J gene TRBJ2-2, with TRBD1 matching over 7 bases. Per germline, CDR1 MDHEN and CDR2 SYDVKM. The V gene end was trimmed by 6 bases and the J gene end by 4 bases; junction bases not matched to a gene: 2. The CDR3 length is 13 residues. The CDR3 reads CASSGTATGELFF. In nucleotides, the CDR3 is TGTGCCAGCAGCGGGACAGCCACCGGGGAGCTGTTTTTT.

This chain connects TRBV7-8 to TRBJ2-2; 11 nucleotides line up with TRBD2. J was trimmed by 0 bases and V by 0 bases; bases with no gene match: 6. The CDR3 extends over 19 amino acids. Germline V gene data show CDR1 as SGHVS and CDR2 as FQNEAQ. Here the CDR3 reads CASSLAGLAGFANTGELFF. The CDR3 DNA reads TGTGCCAGCAGCTTAGCTGGACTAGCGGGTTTCGCGAACACCGGGGAGCTGTTTTTT.

The V call is TRBV9, the J call TRBJ2-1; the match to TRBD2 covers 7 bases. After removal of 3 bases from V and 7 bases from J, the junction contained 10 bases not matched to a gene. This CDR3 has 15 amino acids. Per the germline V gene, CDR1 is SGDLS and CDR2 is YYNGEE. The CDR3 is CASSAADGRKNEQFF. DNA for the CDR3: TGTGCCAGCAGCGCCGCCGACGGGAGGAAGAATGAGCAGTTCTTC.

This chain joins TRBV3-1 (or the pseudogene TRBV3-2) and TRBJ2-7; D perhaps matches TRBD1 (6 bases). Between the trimmed V and J ends, which lost 1 base and 7 bases, there was a span of 14 bases. CDR3 length equals 14 residues. Germline V gene data show CDR1 as LGHDT and CDR2 as YNNKEL (reference sequence). The CDR3 protein is CASSQVQQGREQYF. Written as DNA, the CDR3 is TGTGCCAGCAGCCAAGTCCAACAGGGTCGGGAGCAGTACTTC.

The rearrangement links TRBV11-2 to TRBJ1-1; TRBD1 matches at 7 bases. Germline CDR1 SGHAT, CDR2 FQNNGV. The V segment lost 4 bases and the J segment 4 bases; nucleotides outside the gene matches: 6. This CDR3 contains 14 residues. The CDR3 DNA reads TGTGCCAGCAGCTCTGACAGGGCTTTCACTGAAGCTTTCTTT. Protein product: CASSSDRAFTEAFF.

The rearrangement joins TRBV27 to TRBJ1-3, with D tentatively TRBD1 (5 bases). Germline-derived CDR1 and CDR2 are MNHEY and SMNVEV (reference sequence). The CDR3 spans 16 residues. Trimming shortened V by 0 bases and J by 2 bases, and 11 bases separated the two germline ends. CDR3 bases: TGTGCCAGCAGTTTATCGAGCGGGACGGCTGGAAACACCATATATTTT. Translation: CASSLSSGTAGNTIYF.

V is TRBV7-8 and J is TRBJ1-1; D is ambiguous. In germline, CDR1 is SGHVS, CDR2 FQNEAQ. Trimming cost V 3 bases and J 5 bases, with 10 bases left between them. The CDR3 sequence is 13 residues long. The CDR3 loop reads CASSFLGGTEAFF. In nucleotides, the CDR3 is TGTGCCAGCAGCTTTCTGGGAGGGACTGAAGCTTTCTTT.

This chain joins TRBV18 and TRBJ2-2; 11 nucleotides align to TRBD1. V trimming: 4 bases; J trimming: 10 bases; junction bases outside the gene matches: 2. This CDR3 contains 13 residues. In germline, CDR1 is KGHSH, CDR2 LQKENI. In DNA, the CDR3 is TGTGCCAGCTCACGGACAGGGGGCGAGGAGCTGTTTTTT. Translating it yields CASSRTGGEELFF.

This clone was picked up one time. The chain recombines TRBV7-3 with TRBJ2-1, with a possible D match to TRBD1 (5 bases). V lost 5 bases and J 7 bases, leaving 18 bases between the germline ends. The CDR3 is 15 residues long. From germline, CDR1 is SGHTA and CDR2 FQGTGA. CDR3 protein: CASSPHVGAGNEQFF. CDR3 in DNA: TGTGCCAGCAGCCCCCACGTTGGGGCCGGGAATGAGCAGTTCTTC. The full variable domain, rest sourced from reference TRBV7-3 and TRBJ2-1, is GAGVSQTPSNKVTEKGKYVELRCDPISGHTALYWYRQSLGQGPEFLIYFQGTGAADDSGLPNDRFFAVRPEGSVSTLKIQRTERGDSAVYLCASSPHVGAGNEQFFGPGTRLTVL.

The V and J genes are TRBV10-3 and TRBJ2-2; 14 bases are shared with TRBD2. The CDR3 totals 19 residues. V trimming: 3 bases; J trimming: 5 bases; junction bases outside the gene matches: 11. CDR1 ENHRY and CDR2 SYGVKD come from the germline V gene. The CDR3 region is CAISDSTSGRASVTGELFF. CDR3 nucleotides: TGTGCCATCAGTGATTCGACTAGCGGGAGGGCCTCTGTTACCGGGGAGCTGTTTTTT.

This chain uses TRBV6-5 with TRBJ2-2; tentatively, D is TRBD1 (5 bases). Germline CDR1 reads MNHEY; CDR2 reads SVGAGI. V gave up 11 bases and J gave up 1 base, with 14 bases separating them. The CDR3 is 14 amino acids. The CDR3 sequence is CAGRTFQNTGELFF. CDR3 bases: TGTGCCGGAAGGACATTCCAGAACACCGGGGAGCTGTTTTTT.

V usage is TRBV10-3 and J usage is TRBJ1-6; tentatively, D is TRBD1 (6 bases). The CDR3 has 17 residues. Germline CDR1 ENHRY, CDR2 SYGVKD. The V end lost 0 bases, the J end lost 7 bases, and 16 bases lay between the germline ends. The CDR3 region has the DNA TGTGCCATCAGTGAGTCGCAGGGGAGCCCAACGAATTCACCCCTCCACTTT. It specifies CAISESQGSPTNSPLHF.

V gene TRBV4-2 combines with J gene TRBJ1-2, with D possibly being TRBD1 (5 bases). V lost 0 bases and J 2 bases, leaving 10 bases between the germline ends. In germline, CDR1 is LGHNA, CDR2 YNFKEQ. This CDR3 is built from 15 residues. Here the CDR3 DNA reads TGTGCCAGCAGCCAAGATCTAGACAGCAACTATGGCTACACCTTC. Protein sequence: CASSQDLDSNYGYTF.

The V call is TRBV27, the J call TRBJ2-2; tentative D call: TRBD2 (5 bases). The CDR3 is 16 amino acids. Per germline, CDR1 MNHEY and CDR2 SMNVEV (reference sequence). Between the trimmed V and J ends, which lost 5 bases and 6 bases, there was a span of 19 bases. CDR3 nucleotides: TGTGCCAGCAGTCCCGGAGGTGCGGGCGGTGCCGGGGAGCTGTTTTTT. This encodes CASSPGGAGGAGELFF.

This clone appeared a few times. The chain joins TRBV4-2 to TRBJ2-6; 7 nucleotides match TRBD1. Germline lookup yields CDR1 LGHNA and CDR2 YNFKEQ. The CDR3 totals 16 residues. With 0 bases clipped from V and 2 bases from J, the junction kept 1 base outside the gene matches. CDR3 in DNA: TGTGCCAGCAGCCAAGATCAGGGGGCTGGGGCCAACGTCCTGACTTTC. Translated: CASSQDQGAGANVLTF.

The V call is TRBV6-1, the J call TRBJ1-3; perhaps TRBD1 as D (5 bases). Between the trimmed V and J ends, which lost 2 bases and 5 bases, there was a span of 10 bases. The germline V gene has CDR1 MNHNS and CDR2 SASEGT. There are 14 residues in the CDR3. The CDR3 coding sequence is TGTGCCAGCAGTGAACAGGGTATAAGAAACACCATATATTTT. Its protein product is CASSEQGIRNTIYF.

The chain employs TRBV14 and TRBJ2-2, with D perhaps TRBD1 (6 bases). The germline V gene has CDR1 SGHDN and CDR2 FVKESK. The CDR3 runs 15 residues. Trimming cost V 5 bases and J 4 bases, with 14 bases left between them. The CDR3 protein is CASSGNRVGTGELFF. The CDR3 region has the DNA TGTGCCAGCAGCGGGAACAGGGTTGGCACCGGGGAGCTGTTTTTT.

This clone has only one observation. V gene TRBV7-3 combines with J gene TRBJ2-3, with 7 nucleotides matching TRBD2. The CDR3 totals 15 residues. The junction had 6 bases not matched to a gene; V was cut back by 6 bases and J by 0 bases. CDR1 SGHTA and CDR2 FQGTGA come from the germline V gene. DNA for the CDR3: TGTGCCAGCAGGCGGACTAGTTCTAGCACAGATACGCAGTATTTT. This encodes CASRRTSSSTDTQYF.

V and J are TRBV20-1 and TRBJ2-3; 9 bases are shared with TRBD2. CDR3 length: 18 residues. Per the germline V gene, CDR1 is DFQATT and CDR2 is SNEGSKA (reference sequence). Losses at the gene ends were 3 bases for V and 0 bases for J; bases not matched to a gene: 13. The CDR3, as DNA: TGCAGTGCTAGTTCCCTGACTAGCGGTGAATCTAGCACAGATACGCAGTATTTT. It is translated as CSASSLTSGESSTDTQYF.